Listed below are T cell receptor beta chains from one sample, sequenced in a study of T cell responses to AZD1222 COVID-19 vaccine. Repertoires were generated with immunoSEQ multiplex PCR, while TCRdb's copy carries only in-frame clones and drops some. The sample comprises approximately 150,000 clones, under 95% of which are singletons, and approximately 1.4% rests with the top ten. The sequenced sample was peripheral blood, obtained on day 0 of AZD1222 vaccination. Receptors were obtained from an adult in good health. Both conserved end residues are part of each CDR3.

>TRBJ2-6|TRBV5-1
CASSLGSGANVLTF
>TRBJ2-2|TRBV27
CASSLTTGGGTGELFF
>TRBJ1-1|TRBV7-8
CASSTYWGSGEAFF
>TRBJ1-1|TRBV29-1
CSVSEQGLNTEAFF
>TRBJ2-2|TRBV11-1
CASSLTNSNTGELFF
>TRBJ2-3|TRBV5-4
CASSSTSGPDTQYF
>TRBJ1-1|TRBV19
CASSINGNTEAFF
>TRBJ1-1|TRBV30
CAWSGQLLMNTEAFF
>TRBJ2-5|TRBV6-2/TRBV6-3
CASSQRETQYF
>TRBJ1-2|TRBV5-1
CASSLEDRGHGYTF
>TRBJ2-7|TRBV20-1
CSASGSSGIYEQYF
>TRBJ1-2|TRBV19
CASGRSYGYTF
>TRBJ2-6|TRBV9
CASSVAFSGANVLTF
>TRBJ1-2|TRBV19
CASSIVGQGNYGYTF
>TRBJ1-4|TRBV7-9
CASSSYGLFGNEKLFF
>TRBJ1-1|TRBV18
CASSPKGTEAFF
>TRBJ1-2|TRBV3-1/TRBV3-2
CASSPRGGDGYTF
>TRBJ2-7|TRBV18
CASSPRTSGGITYEQYF
>TRBJ2-1|TRBV11-2
CASSLGPPSGRVNEQFF
>TRBJ1-6|TRBV28
CATIDSYNSPLHF
>TRBJ1-1|TRBV2
CASTPMSGRTEAFF
>TRBJ1-2|TRBV2
CASSPQGIPSYGYTF
>TRBJ1-4|TRBV7-9
CASSPRSGSEKLFF
>TRBJ1-5|TRBV5-1
CASSLGGQGINQPQHF
>TRBJ2-2|TRBV5-4
CASSVPPGQGTGELFF
>TRBJ1-2|TRBV30
CAWSELLLYGYTF
>TRBJ2-6|TRBV4-1
CASSQVQRDSSGANVLTF
>TRBJ1-2|TRBV29-1
CSVGGNYGYTF
>TRBJ2-7|TRBV28
CASSLRGPGNEQYF
>TRBJ2-1|TRBV7-8
CASSQYRDLSYNEQFF
>TRBJ1-1|TRBV30
CAWNPGQAGEEAFF
>TRBJ1-5|TRBV28
CASTYIPGQGTNQPQHF
>TRBJ1-1|TRBV18
CASRQGVTEAFF
>TRBJ2-3|TRBV19
CASSIEGASGDRADTQYF
>TRBJ1-1|TRBV11-2
CASSSTEAFF
>TRBJ2-7|TRBV2
CASSGQTVGTSGSSYEQYF
>TRBJ1-3|TRBV30
CAWSELRSSGNTIYF
>TRBJ2-1|TRBV6-6
CASTPGTTRVFEQFF
>TRBJ1-2|TRBV7-9
CASSLAIQPNYGYTF
>TRBJ2-5|TRBV15
CATSRDLGLRAQETQYF
>TRBJ2-7|TRBV28
CASSWSYEQYF